This T cell receptor (beta chain) was recorded in a study of cytomegalovirus exposure and HLA in healthy donors. On the study more broadly: Most donors, 81% of roughly 400 genotyped, fell in the Caucasian-associated ancestry cluster. Findings and limits, study-wide: Researchers left out some V segments, among them TRBV6-2 and TRBV6-3, as indistinguishable. Accurate prediction of HLA-A and HLA-B alleles (for most subjects) was reportedly achieved from TCR beta sequences. When a later analysis compared HLA-associated TCR beta chains with equally common others, the HLA-associated chains turned out to be more clonally expanded and to have lower generation probabilities.

CDR3 length equals 14 residues. Germline loops: CDR1 MNHEY, CDR2 SVGAGI. V was pared by 6 bases and J by 5 bases, with 8 bases of the junction left unmatched. Primers for the PCR totalled 60 Vbeta and 13 Jbeta. Sequencing was performed with immunoSEQ multiplex PCR; in TCRdb, only in-frame clones are kept and a portion is missing. The sample lists about 180,000 clones, around 80% occurring once. About this clone: Its antigen is not known.

The TCR was taken from a man aged 35-49 years in good health and CMV-seronegative. The gene calls are TRBV6-5 and TRBJ2-7, with 9 bases matching TRBD1. Sequenced sample: PBMCs. As DNA, the CDR3 is TGTGCCAGCAGCCGGGACAGGGAAGACCACGAGCAGTACTTC. It codes for CASSRDREDHEQYF.